This is a list of T cell receptor beta chains from one sample in a study of identical twins. A single record per CDR3 protein comes from TCRdb applying MiXCR to the 5' RACE reads. This sample yields under 900,000 distinct CDR3 sequences, of which roughly 18% are seen a single time; around 12% belongs to the top ten. These data were also reused for a study on T cells expressing NK-cell markers.

Sequenced: PBMCs. These receptors were collected from a woman aged 18 to 35 in good health. Each CDR3 is given with its conserved first and last residue. Each record gives: V gene, clone size, J gene, D gene, CDR3 protein, CDR3 DNA. A D gene is named only where the DNA matches it firmly. Clone size is given for some rows only: seen once, a few or many times, or a class if the clone is expanded.

>TRBV5-6|few|TRBJ2-7|-
CASSHTGFFSYEQYF
TGTGCCAGCAGCCACACCGGGTTTTTCTCCTACGAGCAGTACTTC
>TRBV7-2|-|TRBJ2-7|TRBD1
CASSASIGTATIPDF
TGTGCCAGCAGCGCGAGCATAGGGACAGCCACAATTCCGGACTTC
>TRBV29-1|few|TRBJ1-2|-
CSVESGPGYTF
TGCAGCGTTGAGTCGGGGCCGGGCTACACCTTC
>TRBV6-2/TRBV6-3|few|TRBJ1-1|TRBD1
CAVRGGWNTEAFF
TGTGCCGTAAGAGGGGGCTGGAACACTGAAGCTTTCTTT
>TRBV29-1|-|TRBJ2-1|-
CSVDQSSYNEQFF
TGCAGCGTTGACCAGAGCTCCTACAATGAGCAGTTCTTC
>TRBV10-3|-|TRBJ2-1|TRBD2
CAISENPLAGPYNEQFF
TGTGCCATCAGTGAGAACCCCCTAGCGGGGCCTTACAATGAGCAGTTCTTC
>TRBV3-1|few|TRBJ2-7|-
CASSHTSGEQYF
TGTGCCAGCAGCCATACCTCGGGCGAGCAGTACTTC
>TRBV15|-|TRBJ2-1|-
CATSRVTGGYNEQFF
TGTGCCACCAGCAGAGTAACTGGGGGTTACAATGAGCAGTTCTTC
>TRBV7-2|few|TRBJ2-7|-
CASSPMAVSYEQYF
TGTGCCAGCAGCCCAATGGCGGTTTCCTACGAGCAGTACTTC
>TRBV9|-|TRBJ2-6|TRBD2
CASSTRPSGVSSGANVLTF
TGTGCCAGCAGCACGAGGCCTAGCGGGGTCAGCTCTGGGGCCAACGTCCTGACTTTC
>TRBV20-1|few|TRBJ2-5|TRBD2
CSASTGGSAQYF
TGCAGTGCCTCGACGGGAGGTTCGGCCCAGTACTTC
>TRBV5-1|-|TRBJ1-4|-
CASSPGGTTNEKLFF
TGCGCCAGCAGCCCGGGGGGTACAACTAATGAAAAACTGTTTTTT
>TRBV11-2|many|TRBJ1-1|-
CASSWGVSGTEAFF
TGTGCCAGCAGCTGGGGAGTCTCCGGTACTGAAGCTTTCTTT
>TRBV25-1|few|TRBJ2-5|TRBD1
CASSVGQGGETQYF
TGTGCCAGCAGTGTAGGACAGGGGGGAGAGACCCAGTACTTC
>TRBV15|-|TRBJ2-3|-
CATSRRTSEDTQYF
TGTGCCACCAGCAGAAGAACCAGCGAAGATACGCAGTATTTT
>TRBV25-1|-|TRBJ2-7|-
CASSDQDRWEQYF
TGTGCCAGCAGTGATCAGGACAGATGGGAGCAGTACTTC
>TRBV27|few|TRBJ2-7|-
CASSFGLNYEQYF
TGTGCCAGCAGTTTTGGGTTAAACTACGAGCAGTACTTC
>TRBV7-2|few|TRBJ2-3|TRBD2
CASSTDPLAVLDTQYF
TGTGCCAGCAGCACAGATCCACTAGCGGTACTTGATACGCAGTATTTT
>TRBV20-1|few|TRBJ2-7|TRBD1
CSARLTGGVYEQYF
TGCAGTGCTAGGCTGACAGGGGGCGTATACGAGCAGTACTTC
>TRBV20-1|many|TRBJ1-2|-
CSARVGWTLNYGYTF
TGCAGTGCTAGAGTAGGGTGGACCCTTAACTATGGCTACACCTTC
>TRBV20-1|-|TRBJ2-5|-
CSAWYTPQETQYF
TGCAGTGCTTGGTACACCCCCCAAGAGACCCAGTACTTC
>TRBV12-3/TRBV12-4|-|TRBJ2-1|TRBD2
CASSLTSGGVNEQFF
TGTGCCAGCAGTTTAACTAGCGGGGGGGTCAATGAGCAGTTCTTC
>TRBV6-1|-|TRBJ2-5|TRBD2
CASIGGGHPLGTQYF
TGTGCCAGCATTGGCGGGGGGCACCCCCTCGGGACCCAGTACTTC
>TRBV6-2/TRBV6-3|-|TRBJ1-5|TRBD1
CASRSLRTGSDQPQHF
TGTGCCAGCAGATCACTAAGGACAGGGTCCGATCAGCCCCAGCATTTT
>TRBV12-3/TRBV12-4|few|TRBJ1-1|TRBD1
CASRTRTGGTEAFF
TGTGCCAGCAGAACTCGGACAGGGGGCACTGAAGCTTTCTTT
>TRBV10-1|-|TRBJ1-4|-
CASSESAGEKLFF
TGCGCCAGCAGTGAGTCGGCAGGGGAGAAACTGTTTTTT
>TRBV7-9|-|TRBJ2-1|TRBD2
CASSPLGLAGLRNEQFF
TGTGCCAGCAGCCCTCTGGGACTAGCGGGGCTTAGGAATGAGCAGTTCTTC
>TRBV6-8|few|TRBJ1-1|-
CASTDKGNTEAFF
TGTGCCAGCACCGACAAAGGAAACACTGAAGCTTTCTTT
>TRBV20-1|many|TRBJ1-2|-
CSARDPTGTDPYGYTF
TGCAGTGCTAGAGATCCCACTGGGACGGACCCCTATGGCTACACCTTC
>TRBV6-1|few|TRBJ2-2|-
CASSPGTPGTGELFF
TGTGCCAGCAGTCCCGGGACCCCTGGGACCGGGGAGCTGTTTTTT
>TRBV20-1|few|TRBJ2-1|TRBD2
CSAGASSGDNEQFF
TGCAGTGCAGGGGCTTCTAGCGGGGACAATGAGCAGTTCTTC
>TRBV7-2|many|TRBJ2-7|-
CASSLTTSGFNYEQYF
TGTGCCAGCAGCTTGACCACCAGCGGGTTTAACTACGAGCAGTACTTC
>TRBV4-2|-|TRBJ2-3|-
CASSQGGALGDTQYF
TGTGCCAGCAGCCAAGGGGGGGCGCTGGGGGATACGCAGTATTTT
>TRBV12-3/TRBV12-4|few|TRBJ1-4|TRBD1
CASSSQTGEKLFF
TGTGCCAGCAGTTCCCAGACAGGGGAAAAACTGTTTTTT
>TRBV5-1|-|TRBJ2-2|-
CASSSAGDTGDLFF
TGCGCCAGCAGCTCTGCGGGGGACACCGGGGACCTGTTTTTT
>TRBV20-1|-|TRBJ1-2|TRBD1
CSASKGQVYGYTF
TGCAGTGCTTCAAAAGGACAGGTCTATGGCTACACCTTC